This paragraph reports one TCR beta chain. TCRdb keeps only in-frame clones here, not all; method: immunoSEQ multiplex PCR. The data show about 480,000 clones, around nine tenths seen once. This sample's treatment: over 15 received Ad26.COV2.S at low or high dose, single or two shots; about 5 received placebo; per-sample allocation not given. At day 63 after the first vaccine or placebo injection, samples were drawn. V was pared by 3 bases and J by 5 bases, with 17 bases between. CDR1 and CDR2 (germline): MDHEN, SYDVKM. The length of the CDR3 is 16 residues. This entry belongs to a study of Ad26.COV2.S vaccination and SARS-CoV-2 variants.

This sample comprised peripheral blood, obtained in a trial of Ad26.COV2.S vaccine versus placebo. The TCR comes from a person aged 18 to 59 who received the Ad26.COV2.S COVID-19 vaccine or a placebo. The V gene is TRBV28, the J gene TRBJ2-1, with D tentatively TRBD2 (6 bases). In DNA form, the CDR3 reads TGTGCCAGCAGTTTTGACGGGAGAGAACGGGACAATGAGCAGTTCTTC. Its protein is CASSFDGRERDNEQFF.